This T cell receptor (beta chain) was recovered during a study of blood T cell repertoires in COVID-19. Whole-study context: Researchers got acute and convalescent COVID-19 samples from the United States, Italy and Spain. PBMCs, B-cell-depleted T cells, or T cells provided the cDNA or gDNA that made up the material.

V trimming: 3 bases; J trimming: 8 bases; junction bases outside the gene matches: 18. The CDR3 loop spans 18 amino acids. Germline assignment: CDR1 SGHKS and CDR2 YYEKEE (reference sequence). Original methodology: Reference gene primer amplification in the assay estimated nucleated cell counts. The table came from immunoSEQ multiplex PCR; TCRdb's copy has only in-frame clones and leaves some out. V and J calls plus clone size are reproduced from that table; the DNA served to infer D and trimming. This table has 70,000 to 80,000 clones, approximately 86% appearing once. The material sequenced was peripheral blood. The chain is built from TRBV5-5 and TRBJ1-4; 8 bases map to TRBD1. This clonotype was sampled from a human donor in a cohort sampled during active COVID-19. CDR3 protein: CASSSSRTGPRSGEKLFF. DNA of the CDR3: TGTGCCAGCAGCTCCTCAAGGACAGGGCCACGTTCGGGAGAAAAACTGTTTTTT.